This T cell receptor (beta chain) came from a study of regulatory T cells in long-lasting Graves disease. The V gene's germline CDR1 is MGHRA and CDR2 YSYEKL. Trimming removed 3 bases from V and 7 bases from J; junction bases left unmatched: 10. There are 17 residues in the CDR3. The table lists this clonotype with a few counts. Arm-PCR with iRepertoire HTBI primers amplified the CDR3 regions for these TCR beta libraries. In the study's own analysis: Taken together, the samples had 50 to 70 TRBV and roughly 15 TRBJ segments identified. TCRdb re-analysed the multiplex PCR reads in MiXCR, keeping a single row per CDR3 protein. The V and J calls shown here were made by TCRdb, not taken from the authors' results. The sample yields over 400,000 distinct CDR3 sequences, around 13% seen once. As to time point: newly diagnosed GD, antithyroid drugs for less than 3 months. RNA isolated from PBMCs was used to make the TCR library.

These same records also appear under a second study, on T cells in Graves' hyperthyroidism and ophthalmopathy.

The genes are TRBV4-1 and TRBJ2-1; 12 nucleotides match TRBD2. Specimen: peripheral blood mononuclear cells (PBMCs), collected at new diagnosis, from a patient treated with antithyroid drugs. The TCR was taken from a woman between 45 and 60 years old with Graves disease. The DNA for the CDR3 is TGCGCCAGCAGCCAGAGCTCACTAGCGGGAGGATGGAATGAGCAGTTCTTC. Protein product: CASSQSSLAGGWNEQFF.